This TCR beta chain comes out of a study of blood T cell repertoires in COVID-19. The authors' processing: The authors estimated nucleated cell counts from reference gene primer amplification. The assay was immunoSEQ multiplex PCR, and TCRdb's table has in-frame clones only and misses some. That table furnishes V, J and clone size, whereas the DNA furnished D and trimming. In the table there are approximately 250,000 clones, approximately 88% of which are singletons. V lost 2 bases to trimming and J lost 7 bases, with 11 bases between them. The germline CDR1 and CDR2 sequences are SNHLY and FYNNEI. The CDR3 extends over 13 amino acids.

The V call is TRBV2, the J call TRBJ1-2; D is unclear. The origin of this receptor is a woman aged 70 to 79 with COVID-19, enrolled during active disease. Material: peripheral blood. In DNA, the CDR3 is TGTGCCAGCAGTGAAATATGGAGCGGTGGCTACACCTTC. It is translated as CASSEIWSGGYTF.